This T cell receptor (beta chain) derives from a study of brain T cells in children with intractable seizures. Trimming removed 4 bases at V and 6 bases at J, with 12 bases between. The CDR3 has 14 residues. Germline V gene sequence: CDR1 SNHLY, CDR2 FYNNEI. Points on this clone: At the DNA level, this CDR3 is encoded by other sequences in the same sample as well.

Indicated time point: blood from clinic visit 5 months post-surgery; TSC patient then seizure free. At least one anti-epileptic drug was given before surgery. Profiling relied on immunoSEQ multiplex PCR, and the TCRdb table lists in-frame clones only, not all of them. The sample includes 340,000 or so clones, over 90% seen only once; the top ten take 4.5% to 7%. This material consisted of peripheral blood, taken roughly 5 months after surgery. The chain uses TRBV2 and TRBJ2-2; D is possibly TRBD1 (5 bases). The TCR comes from a boy under two years old with tuberous sclerosis and intractable seizures. DNA of the CDR3: TGTGCCAGCAGTGGCCAGGGTTTGTCCGGGGAGCTGTTTTTT. Translated, it gives CASSGQGLSGELFF.